This T cell receptor (beta chain) was profiled in a study of blood T cell repertoires in COVID-19. The overall study: Sources were T cells, B-cell-depleted T cells, or PBMCs; the material itself was cDNA or gDNA.

The Seattle site enrolled patients during active infection and followed them longitudinally. Method: immunoSEQ multiplex PCR; TCRdb's copy keeps in-frame clones and lacks some. Among fewer than 300,000 clones listed, approximately 89% were seen once. The CDR3 consists of 15 residues. Germline CDR1 SGHKS, CDR2 YYEKEE (reference sequence). The V end lost 4 bases, the J end lost 0 bases, and 11 bases lay between the germline ends. J is TRBJ1-5 and V is TRBV5-5; D is uncertain. The source material was peripheral blood. The receptor was derived from a woman in her 30s with COVID-19, enrolled during active disease. This CDR3 reads CASSADGNSNQPQHF. CDR3 coding DNA: TGTGCCAGCAGCGCCGACGGGAATAGCAATCAGCCCCAGCATTTT.